This TCR beta chain stems from a study of cytomegalovirus exposure and HLA in healthy donors. Regarding this clone: Its target is not known.

The PCR made use of 60 Vbeta and 13 Jbeta primers. Data came from immunoSEQ multiplex PCR; TCRdb stores just in-frame clones and leaves some out. The data show more than 50,000 clones, about 85% seen once. Study findings and constraints: Presence/absence analyses treated sequencing depth as roughly uniform across donors. Earlier analysis yielded a pattern in which most TCR beta V segments were productive about 87% or about 30% of the time.

The V gene's germline CDR1 is MNHEY and CDR2 SMNVEV (reference sequence). CDR3 length equals 17 residues. Unmatched junction bases numbered 11, after V lost 4 bases and J lost 7 bases. V gene TRBV27 combines with J gene TRBJ2-1; TRBD2 matches at 12 bases. The sample taken for sequencing was PBMCs. The clonotype was recovered from a female donor in good health and CMV-seronegative. The CDR3 DNA reads TGTGCCAGCAGTTCCCGACTAGCGGGGGTAGGATTAAATGAGCAGTTCTTC. It is translated as CASSSRLAGVGLNEQFF.